The 15 T cell receptor beta chains below all came from one sample that was sequenced in a study of tumor-infiltrating lymphocytes in primary liver carcinoma. Starting material of about 480 ng total RNA yielded TCR beta cDNA via a constant-region primer. Slightly modified ARM-PCR, run as three nested multiplex PCR rounds, produced the TCR beta libraries. The opening two PCR rounds, ten to eleven cycles each, paired TRBV1-TRBV30 forward primers with a C-beta reverse primer. From the multiplex PCR reads, TCRdb called clonotypes with MiXCR, one entry per CDR3 protein. The sample consists of around 47,000 distinct CDR3 sequences, 73% of them appearing once. Co-extracting RNA and DNA was done with roughly 17-31 mg of unsorted bulk tissue as input. Sequenced material: liver tumor tissue from sampling region 2. The sample's subset: tumor region T2, inferior pole. Receptors originate from a man aged 40-50 years with primary liver carcinoma and hepatitis B virus infection.

Note on this clonotype: At one end, the junction sequence differs from germline, possibly due to a read error. The chain is built from TRBV6-1 and TRBJ1-5, with D hard to call. The tail of the sequence fits TRBJ2-3 better, so the J call may be wrong. Germline assignment: CDR1 MNHNS and CDR2 SASEGT. The CDR3 runs 14 residues. The CDR3 spells CACSEAREKAPQYF. DNA for the CDR3: TGTGCCTGCAGTGAGGCTAGGGAAAAGGCGCCCCAGTATTTT.

Comment on this clonotype: Compared with germline, one end of the junction differs, possibly owing to a read error. The chain couples TRBV5-4 to TRBJ2-3; D possibly uses TRBD1 or TRBD2 (5 bases each). The length of the CDR3 is 15 residues. Germline CDR1 and CDR2: SGHNT and YYREEE (reference sequence). The CDR3 nucleotides are TGTGCCAGCAGCTTGGCAGAGAGGGGTACAGGTACGCAGTATTTT. Residues: CASSLAERGTGTQYF. Full variable domain (rest looked up from reference TRBV5-4 and TRBJ2-3): ETGVTQSPTHLIKTRGQQVTLRCSSQSGHNTVSWYQQALGQGPQFIFQYYREEENGRGNFPPRFSGLQFPNYSSELNVNALELDDSALYLCASSLAERGTGTQYFGPGTRLTVL.

This clonotype was seen a few times. The rearrangement uses TRBV5-1 and TRBJ2-1; TRBD2 might be the D (6 bases). Germline-derived CDR1 and CDR2 are SGHRS and YFSETQ. The CDR3 extends over 15 amino acids. Trimming left V 2 bases short and J 4 bases short, with 13 bases between. The CDR3 sequence is CASSFQGGVYNEQFF. CDR3 sequence (DNA): TGCGCCAGCAGCTTCCAGGGCGGGGTATACAATGAGCAGTTCTTC.

Concerning this clonotype itself: Sequence at one end of the junction differs from germline and may be a read error. The chain joins TRBV5-1 to TRBJ1-2, with 10 bases that match TRBD1. This CDR3 comprises 14 residues. Germline V gene data show CDR1 as SGHRS and CDR2 as YFSETQ. This CDR3 reads CASSPDRGSYGYAF. CDR3 DNA: TGCGCCAGCAGTCCGGACAGGGGGTCCTATGGCTACGCCTTC.

This clonotype came up many times. This sequence joins TRBV5-1 and TRBJ2-7; 9 positions match TRBD1. Germline V gives CDR1 SGHRS, CDR2 YFSETQ. CDR3 length equals 13 residues. J gave up 6 bases and V 4 bases, and 5 bases lay outside the gene matches. CDR3 in amino acids: CASSAGTGREQYF. The CDR3 bases are TGCGCCAGCAGCGCCGGGACAGGGCGCGAGCAGTACTTC.

The chain couples TRBV11-2 to TRBJ2-3, with 8 bases that match TRBD1. V gave up 1 base and J gave up 5 bases; unmatched junction bases: 5. The CDR3 is made up of 15 amino acids. CDR1 and CDR2 (germline): SGHAT, FQNNGV. The CDR3 bases are TGTGCCAGCAGCTTAGTATCACAGGGGGGAGATACGCAGTATTTT. Its translation is CASSLVSQGGDTQYF. Filled out from reference TRBV11-2 and TRBJ2-3, the complete variable domain reads EAGVAQSPRYKIIEKRQSVAFWCNPISGHATLYWYQQILGQGPKLLIQFQNNGVVDDSQLPKDRFSAERLKGVDSTLKIQPAKLEDSAVYLCASSLVSQGGDTQYFGPGTRLTVL.

The rearrangement uses TRBV5-4 and TRBJ2-5; unclear D gene. Per germline, CDR1 SGHNT and CDR2 YYREEE (reference sequence). This CDR3 spans 12 amino acids. V lost 9 bases and J lost 14, with 23 bases in between. The CDR3 DNA reads as TGTGCCACCAGTACGGACCAAGAGATCCAATACTTC. Translated, it gives CATSTDQEIQYF. Filled out from reference TRBV5-4 and TRBJ2-5, the complete variable domain reads ETGVTQSPTHLIKTRGQQVTLRCSSQSGHNTVSWYQQALGQGPQFIFQYYREEENGRGNFPPRFSGLQFPNYSSELNVNALELDDSALYLCATSTDQEIQYFGPGTRLLVL.

Remarks on this clonotype: The junction departs from the called germline gene at one end, perhaps through a read error. The genes are TRBV4-2 and TRBJ2-7; D remains unclear. This CDR3 contains 15 residues. From germline, CDR1 is LGHNA and CDR2 YNFKEQ. CDR3 region: CTNSQAWRGSYKQYF. The CDR3 coding sequence is TGTACCAACAGCCAAGCATGGCGCGGATCCTACAAGCAGTACTTC.

This clonotype was detected a few times. The chain joins TRBV9 to TRBJ2-1; D possibly matches TRBD1 or TRBD2 (5 bases each). This CDR3 is built from 15 residues. Germline V gene sequence: CDR1 SGDLS, CDR2 YYNGEE. V lost 5 bases to trimming and J lost 5 bases, with 17 bases between them. CDR3 bases: TGTGCCAGCAGTCCAGGGACCCTAGGGCACAATGAGCAGTTCTTC. The encoded protein is CASSPGTLGHNEQFF.

The chain employs TRBV30 and TRBJ2-1; TRBD2 aligns across 11 bases. Germline V gives CDR1 GTSNPN, CDR2 SVGIG (reference sequence). Losses at the gene ends were 0 bases for V and 1 base for J; bases not matched to a gene: 14. CDR3 size: 20 residues. As DNA, the CDR3 is TGTGCCTGGAGTGTCCCTACTAGCGGGAGCTCTTATATGTCCTACAATGAGCAGTTCTTC. Translated, it gives CAWSVPTSGSSYMSYNEQFF.

Regarding this clonotype: Likely a read error: the CDR3 ends without its conserved phenylalanine or tryptophan. This CDR3 reads CSVQREGEQFS. CDR3 DNA sequence: TGCAGCGTTCAGCGGGAGGGTGAGCAGTTCTCA. This chain uses TRBV29-1 with TRBJ2-1; 10 bases agree with TRBD2. The germline V gene has CDR1 SQVTM and CDR2 ANQGSEA. CDR3 size: 11 residues. Trimming at V came to 5 bases and at J to 9 bases, leaving 1 base not matched to a gene.

With respect to this clonotype: This is likely a read error, given that the CDR3 carries no conserved phenylalanine or tryptophan at its end. The rearrangement uses TRBV6-1 and TRBJ1-2; D is ambiguous. CDR1 MNHNS and CDR2 SASEGT come from the germline V gene. The CDR3 consists of 14 residues. The CDR3 is CASREIRDNYGYTL. CDR3 nucleotide sequence: TGTGCCAGCCGTGAAATTCGGGATAACTATGGCTACACCCTC.

The V gene is TRBV11-3, the J gene TRBJ2-3; no clear D. Looked up from germline, CDR1 is SGHNT and CDR2 is YENEEA. Trimming removed 5 bases from V and 7 bases from J, with 10 bases in between. The CDR3 runs 12 residues. The CDR3 DNA reads as TGTGCCAGCAGCAACTACGCAAATACGCAGTATTTT. It specifies CASSNYANTQYF.

A note on this clonotype: A much larger clone differs by one base, so this may be a read error. The rearrangement links TRBV20-1 to TRBJ1-2; possible D gene TRBD1, 5 bases. Germline V gene data show CDR1 as DFQATT and CDR2 as SNEGSKA (reference sequence). The CDR3 loop spans 12 amino acids. The CDR3 bases are TGCGGAGGGGAGCCAGCGTACTATCGCTACACCTTC. Residues: CGGEPAYYRYTF.

CDR3 protein: CAHRNFGETPWEQYF. Written as DNA, the CDR3 is TGTGCCCACAGGAACTTCGGGGAAACCCCTTGGGAGCAGTACTTC. The chain uses TRBV7-8 and TRBJ2-7, with D perhaps matching TRBD1 or TRBD2 (5 bases each). Germline CDR1 is SGHVS and CDR2 is FQNEAQ. The germline V and J ends were trimmed by 11 bases and 7 bases, with 27 bases remaining between them. CDR3 length: 15 amino acids.